This TCR beta chain is drawn from a study of T cell changes during pregnancy in multiple sclerosis. This CDR3 spans 13 amino acids. Germline CDR1 and CDR2: MDHEN and SYDVKM. V was trimmed by 1 base and J by 5 bases, leaving 8 bases between them. The protocol was immunoSEQ multiplex PCR, while the TCRdb copy is restricted to in-frame clones and leaves out a portion. The sample has over 90,000 clones; about 93% are singletons. Sequenced here: peripheral blood, sampled after pregnancy. J is TRBJ1-1 and V is TRBV28; D gene unclear. This TCR was sampled from a female donor with multiple sclerosis, enrolled in a pregnancy study. The CDR3 spells CASSLSVITEAFF. The DNA for the CDR3 is TGTGCCAGCAGTTTATCGGTCATAACTGAAGCTTTCTTT.